A selection of T cell receptor beta chains follows, all from one sample in a study of blood T cell repertoires in COVID-19. Repertoires were generated with immunoSEQ multiplex PCR, while TCRdb's copy carries only in-frame clones and drops some. Of 250,000 to 400,000 clones in the sample, more than 70% are singletons; the top ten hold less than 6%. Sample: PBMCs or T cells enriched from blood (not recorded which). The receptors were gathered from a woman in her twenties or thirties who had recovered from COVID-19. The CDR3 runs from the conserved cysteine through the conserved F or W. Fields, in order: J gene, clone size, D gene, V gene, CDR3 protein, CDR3 DNA. A D gene is named only where the DNA matches it firmly. For some rows the clone size is stated as once, few or many, or as a class when expanded; others skip it.

TRBJ2-7	NA	NA	TRBV4-1	CASSQGAGAYEQYF	TGCGCCAGCAGCCAAGGTGCAGGTGCGTACGAGCAGTACTTC
TRBJ2-1	NA	TRBD2	TRBV7-2	CASTLSGGAINEQFF	TGTGCCAGCACCCTTAGCGGGGGGGCCATCAATGAGCAGTTCTTC
TRBJ2-3	NA	TRBD2	TRBV14	CASSQWGLAGDTQYF	TGTGCCAGCAGCCAATGGGGACTAGCTGGAGATACGCAGTATTTT
TRBJ2-7	once	TRBD1	TRBV5-8	CASSLTAGGFDEQYF	TGTGCCAGCAGCTTAACGGCAGGGGGCTTCGACGAGCAGTACTTC
TRBJ1-1	NA	NA	TRBV5-5	CASFPRTGPNTEAFF	TGTGCCAGCTTCCCTCGCACAGGACCGAACACTGAAGCTTTCTTT
TRBJ1-2	NA	NA	TRBV6-1	CASSEAYYLQGSLDGYTF	TGTGCCAGCAGTGAAGCATACTACCTACAGGGTTCCCTTGATGGCTACACCTTC
TRBJ1-2	NA	NA	TRBV10-3	CAISNAVSDGYTF	TGTGCCATCAGCAATGCAGTATCCGATGGCTACACCTTC
TRBJ1-4	few	TRBD1	TRBV27	CASSPQGARTNEKLFF	TGTGCCAGCAGCCCACAGGGGGCGCGAACTAATGAAAAACTGTTTTTT
TRBJ1-4	NA	TRBD1	TRBV4-3	CASSQGTGRKEKLFF	TGCGCCAGCAGCCAAGGGACAGGGAGGAAGGAAAAACTGTTTTTT
TRBJ1-2	NA	NA	TRBV5-8	CASSLKRALFF	TGTGCCAGCAGCTTAAAGAGGGCCCTATTCTTC
TRBJ1-5	NA	NA	TRBV19	CASLAGRAVNQPQHF	TGTGCCAGCCTCGCGGGGAGGGCCGTCAATCAGCCCCAGCATTTT